The rows below give T cell receptor beta chains drawn from one sample of a study of shared clonotypes between healthy human individuals. Sequencing was performed with immunoSEQ multiplex PCR; in TCRdb, only in-frame clones are kept and a portion is missing. The table records 2 million to 2.5 million clones, around 95% of them present only once. Input material: naive CD4+ T cells sorted from blood. These receptors were collected from a man aged 18 to 30 in good health. Each CDR3 is given with its conserved first and last residue. Fields, in order: clone size, J gene, V gene, D gene, CDR3 DNA, CDR3 protein. A D gene is named only where the DNA matches it firmly. Clone size is stated in some rows and not others, as once, few, many or a class when expanded.

NA	TRBJ2-5	TRBV7-3	NA	TGTGCCAGCAGCCCCCCGGCCAGGGGGGGTGGACGGGTCAATCAAGAGACCCAGTACTTC	CASSPPARGGGRVNQETQYF
once	TRBJ1-1	TRBV4-1	NA	TGCGCCAGCAGCCAAGAAAGGGGGAACACTGAAGCTTTCTTT	CASSQERGNTEAFF
NA	TRBJ1-1	TRBV7-9	NA	TGTGCCAGCAGCTTACCCCGGAGTAGGGACACTGAAGCTTTCTTT	CASSLPRSRDTEAFF
NA	TRBJ2-3	TRBV7-2	NA	TGTGCCAGCAGCTTAGATCCGGGCCCGACAGATACGCAGTATTTT	CASSLDPGPTDTQYF
NA	TRBJ1-6	TRBV28	TRBD1	TGTGCCAGCAGTCCCCAGACAGGGAAGAATAATTCACCCCTCCACTTT	CASSPQTGKNNSPLHF
NA	TRBJ1-6	TRBV2	NA	TGTGCCAGTGGGGGAGAAGAGAATTCACCCCTCCACTTT	CASGGEENSPLHF
NA	TRBJ1-6	TRBV27	NA	TGTGCCAGCAGTTCGGGATCACGGGACGTAGATAATTCACCCCTCCACTTT	CASSSGSRDVDNSPLHF
NA	TRBJ1-5	TRBV4-1	NA	TGCGCCAGCAGCCAACAGGGTTTGAATCAGCCCCAGCATTTT	CASSQQGLNQPQHF
once	TRBJ1-2	TRBV9	NA	TGTGCCAGCAGCGCAGGAATTGGGGGGGCTTACTATGGCTACACCTTC	CASSAGIGGAYYGYTF
NA	TRBJ1-5	TRBV19	NA	TGTGCCAGTAGTATAGTAGGACACAGCAATCAGCCCCAGCATTTT	CASSIVGHSNQPQHF
NA	TRBJ1-1	TRBV28	TRBD1	TGTGCCATCTCCGGGACAGGGGCCACTGAAGCTTTCTTT	CAISGTGATEAFF
NA	TRBJ2-7	TRBV7-9	TRBD2	TGTGCCAGCGGAACAGCGGGAGTCGCCTACGAGCAGTACTTC	CASGTAGVAYEQYF
few	TRBJ1-2	TRBV6-5	NA	TGTGCCAGCAGTGGCTTTAACTATGGCTACACCTTC	CASSGFNYGYTF
NA	TRBJ2-3	TRBV7-2	NA	TGTGCCAGCAGCTTCCTGGCGGGGATGTCAGATACGCAGTATTTT	CASSFLAGMSDTQYF
few	TRBJ1-6	TRBV9	NA	TGTGCCAGCAGCGTAGGAAGTCAGGGAAATTCACCCCTCCACTTT	CASSVGSQGNSPLHF
NA	TRBJ1-3	TRBV2	NA	TGTGCCAGCAGTGAAGCTGGGTTCAACACCATATATTTT	CASSEAGFNTIYF
NA	TRBJ2-1	TRBV6-6	NA	TGTGCCAGCAGGGACGGACCCAACAATGAGCAGTTCTTC	CASRDGPNNEQFF
NA	TRBJ2-5	TRBV5-1	TRBD2	TGCGCCAGCAGCTTGGGGGTTAGCGGGGAGCAAGAGACCCAGTACTTC	CASSLGVSGEQETQYF
few	TRBJ2-5	TRBV6-5	TRBD1	TGTGCCAGCAGTTACGACAGGGGGCGAGAGACCCAGTACTTC	CASSYDRGRETQYF
NA	TRBJ2-3	TRBV6-6	NA	TGTGCCAGCAGTTATAGGGGGTCAGATACGCAGTATTTT	CASSYRGSDTQYF
NA	TRBJ1-1	TRBV19	NA	TGTGCCAGTAGTATGGGAACAGGGTATATGAACACTGAAGCTTTCTTT	CASSMGTGYMNTEAFF
NA	TRBJ2-1	TRBV7-7	NA	TGTGCTAGCAGCTTAGCGTTTAGGGACAATGAGCAGTTCTTC	CASSLAFRDNEQFF
NA	TRBJ2-1	TRBV7-3	NA	TGTGCCAGCAGCTTTGACGGCTCCTACAATGAGCAGTTCTTC	CASSFDGSYNEQFF
NA	TRBJ1-1	TRBV5-1	NA	TGCGCCAGCAGCTCAACTGACAGGAGGACTGAAGCTTTCTTT	CASSSTDRRTEAFF
NA	TRBJ2-5	TRBV5-1	TRBD1	TGCGCCAGCAGCTTAGCGGGACAGGGGGAGACCCAGTACTTC	CASSLAGQGETQYF
NA	TRBJ1-1	TRBV4-3	NA	TGCGCCAGCAGCCAAGAATTGGGACATGAAGCTTTCTTT	CASSQELGHEAFF